The 2 T cell receptor beta chains listed next were all sequenced from one sample in a study of circulating CD8 cells and anti-PD-1 response in melanoma. TCR libraries were prepared from 15 ng of total RNA with the QIAseq Immune Repertoire TCR panel. TCRdb re-called the reads with MiXCR, one entry per CDR3 protein. In the table there are 450 to 650 distinct CDR3 sequences, roughly 6.8% of which are singletons. Live CD3+CD8+TCRalphabeta+ cells were sorted into four subsets by PD-1 and/or TIGIT. Sequenced material: CD8+ T cells from PBMCs, taken at baseline or after one month of anti-PD-1 therapy (not recorded which). The receptor source for this set is a human donor with melanoma.

By frequency in the sample, this clonotype is large. The chain uses TRBV10-2 and TRBJ2-7; a weak D match, TRBD1 (6 bases). This CDR3 contains 15 residues. Between the trimmed V and J ends, which lost 5 bases and 0 bases, there was a span of 14 bases. Germline V gives CDR1 WSHSY, CDR2 SAAADI. DNA for the CDR3: TGCGCCAGCAGTAGCAACTGGGACAACTCCTACGAGCAGTACTTC. Protein sequence: CASSSNWDNSYEQYF.

This clonotype is large. The chain is built from TRBV30 and TRBJ1-4; D gene ambiguous. CDR1 and CDR2 from the germline V gene are GTSNPN and SVGIG (reference sequence). Between the trimmed V and J ends, which lost 3 bases and 5 bases, there was a span of 4 bases. The CDR3 spans 11 residues. This chain's CDR3 is CAWSINEKLFF. Here the CDR3 DNA reads TGTGCCTGGAGCATAAATGAAAAACTGTTTTTT.